These 32 T cell receptor beta chains were sequenced from one sample in a study of PD-1 blockade in mismatch repair-deficient tumors. TCRdb's table, derived via immunoSEQ multiplex PCR, lists solely in-frame clones and lacks some. The sample lists tens of thousands of clones, roughly 80% occurring once. The sequences come from peripheral blood, collected 12 weeks after starting pembrolizumab. All receptors come from an adult with mismatch repair-deficient cancer.

This chain joins TRBV28 and TRBJ1-1, with D hard to call. The CDR3 sequence is 11 residues long. From germline, CDR1 is MDHEN and CDR2 SYDVKM. The ends were cut back, 2 bases at V and 5 bases at J, with 3 bases in the middle. CDR3 region: CASSLRTEAFF. The CDR3 region has the DNA TGTGCCAGCAGTTTACGGACTGAAGCTTTCTTT.

This clone was counted a single time. V is TRBV15 and J is TRBJ2-7; 7 nucleotides agree with TRBD2. The J segment lost 5 bases and the V segment lost 3 bases, leaving 10 bases of the junction unmatched. Germline V gene lookup returns CDR1 LNHNV and CDR2 YYDKDF (reference sequence). The CDR3 spans 15 residues. The CDR3 reads CATSRTSGTVDEQYF. The CDR3 DNA follows: TGTGCCACCAGCAGGACCAGCGGGACTGTCGACGAGCAGTACTTC.

V is TRBV5-6 and J is TRBJ2-7, with 8 bases that match TRBD1. The J segment lost 6 bases and the V segment lost 4 bases, leaving 6 bases of the junction unmatched. The V gene's germline CDR1 is SGHDT and CDR2 YYEEEE. CDR3 length equals 13 residues. The CDR3 DNA reads as TGTGCCAGCAGCACGATCGACAGGGGCGAGCAGTACTTC. Protein: CASSTIDRGEQYF.

The chain links TRBV7-9 to TRBJ2-1; TRBD1 is a possible D gene (5 bases). The V gene's germline CDR1 is SEHNR and CDR2 FQNEAQ (reference sequence). CDR3 size: 17 residues. V dropped 4 bases and J dropped 5 bases, with 21 bases sitting between them. For the CDR3, the DNA is TGTGCCAGCAGCTCGCCAAACGTGGGGCTAGGGCACAATGAGCAGTTCTTC. Its translation: CASSSPNVGLGHNEQFF.

The gene calls are TRBV19 and TRBJ2-7; the match to TRBD2 covers 9 bases. Germline CDR1 is LNHDA and CDR2 is SQIVND (reference sequence). V was pared by 5 bases and J by 1 base, with 3 bases of the junction left unmatched. CDR3 length: 14 amino acids. The CDR3 DNA reads as TGTGCCAGTAGTTTTCTAGCGGGGTCCTACGAGCAGTACTTC. Its protein is CASSFLAGSYEQYF.

V gene TRBV7-9 combines with J gene TRBJ2-1, with a weak D call TRBD1 (6 bases). With 5 bases removed from V and 3 bases from J, the gap between germline ends came to 20 bases. CDR1 SEHNR and CDR2 FQNEAQ come from the germline V gene (reference sequence). The CDR3 is made up of 17 amino acids. The CDR3 reads CASSLAFLGGDYNEQFF. The CDR3, as DNA: TGTGCCAGCAGCCTCGCTTTCTTAGGGGGAGACTACAATGAGCAGTTCTTC.

The V gene is TRBV5-1, the J gene TRBJ1-2, with 7 bases that match TRBD1. The trim removed 4 bases at V and 7 bases at J, leaving 10 bases unmatched. CDR3 length equals 14 residues. Germline values: CDR1 SGHRS, CDR2 YFSETQ. The DNA for the CDR3 is TGCGCCAGCAGCCCCAGACAGGGCGGAGGTGGCTACACCTTC. This encodes CASSPRQGGGGYTF.

The V gene is TRBV28, the J gene TRBJ1-2; tentative D call: TRBD1 (5 bases). Germline V gene sequence: CDR1 MDHEN, CDR2 SYDVKM. Trimming stripped 4 bases from V and 4 bases from J, with 22 bases between. This CDR3 has 17 residues. CDR3 nucleotides: TGTGCCAGCAGTTCTTACCGGGACGGCGAGATGGGCTATGGCTACACCTTC. Its translation: CASSSYRDGEMGYGYTF.

The chain links TRBV7-6 to TRBJ2-1; D is ambiguous. V was pared by 2 bases and J by 5 bases, with 7 bases between. This CDR3 comprises 13 residues. CDR1 SGHVS and CDR2 FNYEAQ come from the germline V gene. CDR3 in DNA: TGTGCCAGCAGCTTATCAGTAAACAATGAGCAGTTCTTC. Translating it yields CASSLSVNNEQFF.

This chain uses TRBV9 with TRBJ2-7, with D perhaps assigned TRBD1 or TRBD2 (5 bases each). The V gene lost 1 base and the J gene lost 1 base, with 12 bases spanning the gap. Looked up from germline, CDR1 is SGDLS and CDR2 is YYNGEE. The CDR3 contains 15 residues. The CDR3 sequence is CASSVSGTHSYEQYF. CDR3 nucleotide sequence: TGTGCCAGCAGCGTAAGTGGGACCCATTCCTACGAGCAGTACTTC.

Here the CDR3 reads CASSPFPNTGELFF. CDR3 DNA sequence: TGTGCCAGCAGCCCCTTCCCGAACACCGGGGAGCTGTTTTTT. V and J are TRBV9 and TRBJ2-2; D unresolved. The CDR3 contains 14 residues. Deletions cut 4 bases from V and 0 bases from J, with 7 bases between. Germline assignment: CDR1 SGDLS and CDR2 YYNGEE.

In this sample, this clone turned up once. V usage is TRBV11-2 and J usage is TRBJ2-1; 14 bases agree with TRBD2. The CDR3 has 15 amino acids. V lost 3 bases and J lost 7; bases outside the gene matches: 2. The germline CDR1 and CDR2 sequences are SGHAT and FQNNGV. The CDR3 reads CASSFGTSGSNEQFF. The CDR3 bases are TGTGCCAGCAGCTTCGGGACTAGCGGGAGTAATGAGCAGTTCTTC.

The rearrangement links TRBV14 to TRBJ2-6; D perhaps matches TRBD1 (5 bases). Germline V gene sequence: CDR1 SGHDN, CDR2 FVKESK. Trimming removed 4 bases from V and 0 bases from J, with 16 bases in between. The CDR3 consists of 18 residues. Here the CDR3 DNA reads TGTGCCAGCAGCCGATTAGGGGTCCAGAACTCTGGGGCCAACGTCCTGACTTTC. It encodes CASSRLGVQNSGANVLTF.

The rearrangement uses TRBV2 and TRBJ1-4; a weak D match, TRBD1 (6 bases). Germline CDR1 reads SNHLY; CDR2 reads FYNNEI. This CDR3 is built from 14 residues. V lost 6 bases and J lost 5, with 13 bases in between. The CDR3: CASSADRQNEKLFF. The CDR3, as DNA: TGTGCCAGCAGCGCGGACAGACAGAATGAAAAACTGTTTTTT.

This clone was found once. The chain links TRBV2 to TRBJ2-1; the D is unclear. This CDR3 is 14 amino acids long. Germline loops: CDR1 SNHLY, CDR2 FYNNEI. Deletions cut 4 bases from V and 6 bases from J, with 13 bases between. This chain's CDR3 is CASSGGLTANEQFF. CDR3 in DNA: TGTGCCAGCAGTGGTGGTCTTACGGCCAATGAGCAGTTCTTC.

The rearrangement links TRBV5-1 to TRBJ2-5, with D unclear. CDR3 length equals 13 residues. The V gene's germline CDR1 is SGHRS and CDR2 YFSETQ. V lost 4 bases, J lost 4 bases, and 11 bases lay in between. CDR3 in amino acids: CASSIRTGETQYF. The CDR3 DNA sequence: TGCGCCAGCAGCATACGGACGGGAGAGACCCAGTACTTC.

In this sample, this clone turned up once. The V call is TRBV18, the J call TRBJ2-5; D is perhaps TRBD1 or TRBD2 (5 bases each). Trimming took 1 base from V and 3 from J, leaving 12 bases between them. Germline CDR1 KGHSH, CDR2 LQKENI. The CDR3 runs to 15 residues. The CDR3 region has the DNA TGTGCCAGCTCACCACAAAGAGGGGCAGAAGAGACCCAGTACTTC. Its translation: CASSPQRGAEETQYF.

The rearrangement uses TRBV5-1 and TRBJ2-2; 12 bases match TRBD2. J was trimmed by 7 bases and V by 4 bases; bases with no gene match: 11. CDR3 length: 17 residues. Germline CDR1 and CDR2: SGHRS and YFSETQ. The CDR3 sequence is CASSKLLAGGPGGELFF. Written as DNA, the CDR3 is TGCGCCAGCAGCAAACTTCTAGCGGGAGGGCCCGGCGGGGAGCTGTTTTTT.

The chain links TRBV7-8 to TRBJ2-7, with 7 bases aligning to TRBD1. J was trimmed by 2 bases and V by 4 bases; bases with no gene match: 8. Per the germline V gene, CDR1 is SGHVS and CDR2 is FQNEAQ. The CDR3 is 15 amino acids. The CDR3 coding sequence is TGTGCCAGCAGCTCCGGACAGGTCAGACCCTACGAGCAGTACTTC. Its translation is CASSSGQVRPYEQYF.

This chain links TRBV15 with TRBJ2-7; 10 positions agree with TRBD2. J was trimmed by 0 bases and V by 4 bases; bases with no gene match: 9. The CDR3 is 17 amino acids. Germline-derived CDR1 and CDR2 are LNHNV and YYDKDF (reference sequence). CDR3 nucleotides: TGTGCCACCAGCAAGGGTGAAGCGGGAGGGTCCTCCTACGAGCAGTACTTC. This codes for CATSKGEAGGSSYEQYF.

This clone was counted between two and nine times. V and J are TRBV19 and TRBJ2-2; D may be TRBD2 (5 bases). There are 15 residues in the CDR3. Trimming stripped 5 bases from V and 6 bases from J, with 16 bases between. The germline gives CDR1 LNHDA, CDR2 SQIVND (reference sequence). The CDR3 bases are TGTGCCAGTAGTCGGACTGGGCTGTTGGCCGGGGAGCTGTTTTTT. Protein: CASSRTGLLAGELFF.

The chain is built from TRBV2 and TRBJ1-3; D unclear. The CDR3 runs to 15 residues. With 2 bases removed from V and 1 base from J, the gap between germline ends came to 9 bases. CDR1 SNHLY and CDR2 FYNNEI come from the germline V gene. Here the CDR3 reads CASSEIGSSGNTIYF. The CDR3 bases are TGTGCCAGCAGTGAAATCGGGTCATCTGGAAACACCATATATTTT.

This sequence joins TRBV25-1 and TRBJ2-3, with no clear D. CDR1 MGHDK and CDR2 SYGVNS come from the germline V gene. The CDR3 runs to 13 residues. The germline V and J ends were trimmed by 1 base and 4 bases, with 6 bases remaining between them. CDR3 loop: CASSESGSDTQYF. CDR3 in DNA: TGTGCCAGCAGTGAATCCGGATCAGATACGCAGTATTTT.

The sample holds a few counts of this clone. The chain employs TRBV7-6 and TRBJ2-1, with D unclear. The CDR3 length is 13 residues. The ends were cut back, 1 base at V and 5 bases at J, with 6 bases in the middle. Germline V gene lookup returns CDR1 SGHVS and CDR2 FNYEAQ. This CDR3 reads CASSLDTDNEQFF. The DNA for the CDR3 is TGTGCCAGCAGCTTAGACACCGACAATGAGCAGTTCTTC.

The V gene is TRBV6-1, the J gene TRBJ2-3; 13 bases match TRBD2. CDR3 length: 13 amino acids. Germline V gene lookup returns CDR1 MNHNS and CDR2 SASEGT. Trimming at V came to 3 bases and at J to 9 bases, leaving 0 bases not matched to a gene. CDR3 loop: CASSETSGRTQYF. CDR3 nucleotides: TGTGCCAGCAGTGAGACTAGCGGGAGGACGCAGTATTTT.

The chain uses TRBV5-1 and TRBJ2-1; TRBD1 matches at 7 bases. Per the germline V gene, CDR1 is SGHRS and CDR2 is YFSETQ. This CDR3 comprises 15 residues. Trimming cost V 4 bases and J 0 bases; bases outside gene matches: 4. CDR3 nucleotide sequence: TGCGCCAGCAGCACGGGACAGAGCTCCTACAATGAGCAGTTCTTC. This sequence encodes CASSTGQSSYNEQFF.

The chain joins TRBV21-1 to TRBJ1-3; the table's D call, TRBD1, was not checked against the DNA. TRBV21-1 is a recognized pseudogene. The CDR3 is made up of 15 amino acids. The CDR3 loop is CASSKRGTGGNTIYF. DNA of the CDR3: TGTGCCAGCAGCAAAAGGGGGACAGGGGGAAACACCATATATTTT.

The rearrangement links TRBV7-3 to TRBJ2-1, with D possibly TRBD1 on 5 matching bases. V lost 5 bases and J lost 10, with 15 bases in between. CDR3 size: 13 residues. Germline CDR1 SGHTA, CDR2 FQGTGA. The CDR3 is CASSEGVPQEQFF. DNA of the CDR3: TGTGCCAGCAGCGAAGGGGTCCCACAGGAGCAGTTCTTC.

The chain uses TRBV12-5 and TRBJ1-1, with D uncertain. CDR3 size: 13 residues. Between the trimmed V and J ends, which lost 2 bases and 1 base, there was a span of 5 bases. Germline CDR1 LGHNT, CDR2 FRNRAP. DNA for the CDR3: TGTGCTAGTGGTTTGCACACGAACACTGAAGCTTTCTTT. It translates to CASGLHTNTEAFF.

This chain connects TRBV5-1 to TRBJ2-2; TRBD1 aligns across 9 bases. CDR1 SGHRS and CDR2 YFSETQ come from the germline V gene. This CDR3 region has 14 residues. V shed 6 bases and J 3 bases; nucleotides not matched to a gene: 3. This CDR3 reads CASTQGADTGELFF. The DNA of the CDR3 is TGCGCCAGCACACAGGGGGCCGACACCGGGGAGCTGTTTTTT. Looking up the rest from reference TRBV5-1 and TRBJ2-2 gives the full variable domain: KAGVTQTPRYLIKTRGQQVTLSCSPISGHRSVSWYQQTPGQGLQFLFEYFSETQRNKGNFPGRFSGRQFSNSRSEMNVSTLELGDSALYLCASTQGADTGELFFGEGSRLTVL.

The chain combines TRBV6-1 with TRBJ2-7; possibly TRBD1 for D (5 bases). The CDR3 is made up of 13 amino acids. The germline CDR1 and CDR2 sequences are MNHNS and SASEGT. Trimming took off 11 bases at V and 4 bases at J, with 18 bases between the two ends. CDR3 loop: CACQSRALYEQYF. The CDR3, as DNA: TGTGCCTGCCAGTCCAGGGCCCTTTACGAGCAGTACTTC.

This clone was seen only a few times. CDR3 DNA: TGTGCCATCAGTGCCGGACAGGGGGCGAGAGGGGAGCTGTTTTTT. Amino acids: CAISAGQGARGELFF. V usage is TRBV10-3 and J usage is TRBJ2-2; 11 positions match TRBD1. Losses at the gene ends were 4 bases for V and 8 bases for J; bases not matched to a gene: 6. Germline V gene sequence: CDR1 ENHRY, CDR2 SYGVKD. The CDR3 spans 15 residues.